The source of this T cell receptor beta chain is a study of blood T cell repertoires in COVID-19. Looking at the study overall: Material from acute and convalescent COVID-19 was sourced from the United States, Italy and Spain.

As originally analysed: Amplification with reference gene primers provided the estimates of nucleated cell counts. Sequencing was performed with immunoSEQ multiplex PCR; in TCRdb, only in-frame clones are kept and a portion is missing. V, J and clone size derive from that table, while D and trimming were established from the DNA sequence. Among around 250,000 clones listed, about 89% were seen once. Participants were placed into cohorts based on the clinical history they reported. V shed 1 base, J shed 7 bases, and the junction held 4 bases outside the gene matches. This CDR3 is built from 14 residues. Germline V gene sequence: CDR1 KGHSH, CDR2 LQKENI.

This chain uses TRBV18 with TRBJ2-4, with 7 positions matching TRBD1. Input material: PBMCs or T cells enriched from blood (not recorded which). This receptor was identified in a woman in her 30s who had recovered from COVID-19. The CDR3 bases are TGTGCCAGCTCACCACAGACAGGGCAGAACATTCAGTACTTC. Residues: CASSPQTGQNIQYF.